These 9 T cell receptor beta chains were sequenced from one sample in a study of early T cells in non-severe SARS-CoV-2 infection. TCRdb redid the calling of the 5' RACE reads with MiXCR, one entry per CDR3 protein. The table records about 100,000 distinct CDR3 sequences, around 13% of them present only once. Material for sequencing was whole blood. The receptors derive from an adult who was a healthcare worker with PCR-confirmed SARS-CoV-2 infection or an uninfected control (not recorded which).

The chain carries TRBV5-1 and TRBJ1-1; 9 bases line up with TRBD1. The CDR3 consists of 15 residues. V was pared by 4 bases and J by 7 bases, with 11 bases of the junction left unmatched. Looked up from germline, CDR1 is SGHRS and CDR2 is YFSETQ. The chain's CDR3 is CASSPGQGSSIEAFF. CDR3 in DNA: TGCGCCAGCAGCCCTGGACAGGGGAGTTCAATTGAAGCTTTCTTT.

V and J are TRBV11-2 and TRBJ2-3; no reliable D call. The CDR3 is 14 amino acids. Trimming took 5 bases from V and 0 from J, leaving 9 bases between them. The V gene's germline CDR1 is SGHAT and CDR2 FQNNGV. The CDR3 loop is CASSPRLSTDTQYF. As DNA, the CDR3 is TGTGCCAGCAGCCCTCGCCTTAGCACAGATACGCAGTATTTT.

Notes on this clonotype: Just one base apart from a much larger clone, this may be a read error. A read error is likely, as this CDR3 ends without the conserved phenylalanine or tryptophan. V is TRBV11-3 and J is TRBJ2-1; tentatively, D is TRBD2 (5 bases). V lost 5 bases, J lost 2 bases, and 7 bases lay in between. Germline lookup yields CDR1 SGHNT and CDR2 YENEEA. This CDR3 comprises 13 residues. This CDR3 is CASSPGTYNEQFI. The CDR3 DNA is TGTGCCAGCAGCCCCGGGACCTACAATGAGCAGTTCATC.

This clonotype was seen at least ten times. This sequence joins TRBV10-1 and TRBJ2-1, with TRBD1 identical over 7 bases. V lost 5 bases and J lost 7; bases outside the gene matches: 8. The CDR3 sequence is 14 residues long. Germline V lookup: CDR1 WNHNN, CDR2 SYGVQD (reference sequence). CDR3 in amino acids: CASSKTGYRNEQFF. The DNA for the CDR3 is TGCGCCAGCAGTAAGACAGGGTATCGAAATGAGCAGTTCTTC.

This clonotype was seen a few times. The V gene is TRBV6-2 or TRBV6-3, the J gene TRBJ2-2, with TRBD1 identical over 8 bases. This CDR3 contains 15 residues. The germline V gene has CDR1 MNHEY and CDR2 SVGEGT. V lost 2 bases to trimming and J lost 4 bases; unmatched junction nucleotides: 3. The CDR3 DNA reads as TGTGCCAGCAGTTACCAGGACAGGGCCACCGGGGAGCTGTTTTTT. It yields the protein CASSYQDRATGELFF.

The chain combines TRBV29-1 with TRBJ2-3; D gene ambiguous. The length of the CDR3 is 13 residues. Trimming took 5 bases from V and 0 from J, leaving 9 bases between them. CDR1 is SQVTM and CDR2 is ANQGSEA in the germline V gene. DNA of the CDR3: TGCAGCGTTCCTAGGCTGAGCACAGATACGCAGTATTTT. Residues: CSVPRLSTDTQYF.

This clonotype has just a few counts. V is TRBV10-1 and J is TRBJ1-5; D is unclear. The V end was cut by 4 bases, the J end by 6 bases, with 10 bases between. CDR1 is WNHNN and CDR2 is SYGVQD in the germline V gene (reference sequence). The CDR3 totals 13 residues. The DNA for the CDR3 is TGCGCCAGCAGTGTAGGAGTAGGTCAGCCCCAGCATTTT. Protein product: CASSVGVGQPQHF.

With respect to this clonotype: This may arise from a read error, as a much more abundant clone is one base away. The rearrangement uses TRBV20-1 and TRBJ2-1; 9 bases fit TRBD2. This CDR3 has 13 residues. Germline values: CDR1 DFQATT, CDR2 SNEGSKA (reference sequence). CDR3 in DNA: TGCGGTGCTAGCGGGAATCGTCACAATGAGCAGTTCTTC. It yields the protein CGASGNRHNEQFF.

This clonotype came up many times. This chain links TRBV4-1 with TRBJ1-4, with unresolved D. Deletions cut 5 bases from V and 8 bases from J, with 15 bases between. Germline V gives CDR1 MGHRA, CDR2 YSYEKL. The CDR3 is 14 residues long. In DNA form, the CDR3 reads TGCGCCAGCAGCGCCTCTATGAGTCGGGAAAAACTGTTTTTT. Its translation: CASSASMSREKLFF.